These T cell receptor beta chains were read from a single sample in a study of vaccination and CD4 T cells after COVID-19. In TCRdb, the PCR reads were re-called with MiXCR into one record per CDR3 protein. In the table there are approximately 20,000 distinct CDR3 sequences, around 30% of which are singletons. These receptors have no known antigen. Here the sequenced sample was CD4+ T cells from blood, cultured in vitro, taken about 7 months after SARS-CoV-2 vaccination. The receptors derive from a human donor who had recovered from COVID-19. CDR3s include the opening cysteine and the closing phenylalanine or tryptophan. D genes are given only for firm matches. Not every row has a clone size; where given, it reads once, few, many or a size class.

cdr3_nt: TGTGCCAGCAGCTTACAGGGGGCCTCCTACGAGCAGTACTTC
cdr3_aa: CASSLQGASYEQYF
v_call: TRBV7-2
d_call: TRBD1
j_call: TRBJ2-7
clone_size: few
cdr3_length: 14

cdr3_nt: TGTGCCAGCAGCAAGGGGGCCAATGAGCAGTTCTTC
cdr3_aa: CASSKGANEQFF
v_call: TRBV11-3
d_call: TRBD1
j_call: TRBJ2-1
clone_size: .
cdr3_length: 12

cdr3_nt: TGTGCCAGCACCAAACAAAGACAAGAGACCCAGTACTTC
cdr3_aa: CASTKQRQETQYF
v_call: TRBV7-2
d_call: .
j_call: TRBJ2-5
clone_size: medium-sized
cdr3_length: 13

cdr3_nt: TGCAGCGTTGACACAGGGATCCATGGCTACACCTTC
cdr3_aa: CSVDTGIHGYTF
v_call: TRBV29-1
d_call: .
j_call: TRBJ1-2
clone_size: .
cdr3_length: 12

cdr3_nt: TGTGCCACCTCGAGACAGGGATCGGATCAGCCCCAGCATTTT
cdr3_aa: CATSRQGSDQPQHF
v_call: TRBV10-3
d_call: TRBD1
j_call: TRBJ1-5
clone_size: .
cdr3_length: 14

cdr3_nt: TGCGCCAGCAGCTTGGGACAGGCCCCTACGGATTCACCCCTCCACTTT
cdr3_aa: CASSLGQAPTDSPLHF
v_call: TRBV5-1
d_call: .
j_call: TRBJ1-6
clone_size: .
cdr3_length: 16

cdr3_nt: TGTGCCAGCAGCTTTACAGGGGGCGAGCAGTACTTC
cdr3_aa: CASSFTGGEQYF
v_call: TRBV7-9
d_call: TRBD1
j_call: TRBJ2-7
clone_size: few
cdr3_length: 12

cdr3_nt: TGCGCCAGCAGGAGGGGGGCTAATCAGCCCCAGCATTTT
cdr3_aa: CASRRGANQPQHF
v_call: TRBV5-1
d_call: .
j_call: TRBJ1-5
clone_size: few
cdr3_length: 13

cdr3_nt: TGTGCCAGCAGCACGACAGTAGACAACTATGGCTACACCTTC
cdr3_aa: CASSTTVDNYGYTF
v_call: TRBV7-9
d_call: .
j_call: TRBJ1-2
clone_size: few
cdr3_length: 14

cdr3_nt: TGCAGTGCTAGAGAAAACCGGGACTACGAGCAGTACTTC
cdr3_aa: CSARENRDYEQYF
v_call: TRBV20-1
d_call: .
j_call: TRBJ2-7
clone_size: .
cdr3_length: 13

cdr3_nt: TGCAGCGTTGAAGTAGGGGGGGCTACGAACACTGAAGCTTTCTTT
cdr3_aa: CSVEVGGATNTEAFF
v_call: TRBV29-1
d_call: .
j_call: TRBJ1-1
clone_size: .
cdr3_length: 15

cdr3_nt: TGCAGCGTTGAAGGGTCTCCGGGCCAGCCCCAGCATTTT
cdr3_aa: CSVEGSPGQPQHF
v_call: TRBV29-1
d_call: .
j_call: TRBJ1-5
clone_size: .
cdr3_length: 13

cdr3_nt: TGTGCCAGCAGTTATGAGGGGTGGTCACCCCTCCACTTT
cdr3_aa: CASSYEGWSPLHF
v_call: TRBV28
d_call: .
j_call: TRBJ1-6
clone_size: medium-sized
cdr3_length: 13

cdr3_nt: TGCGCCAGCAGCCGCGGGTCCTTGGGGCGGGAGTCCTACGAGCAGTACTTC
cdr3_aa: CASSRGSLGRESYEQYF
v_call: TRBV4-1
d_call: TRBD2
j_call: TRBJ2-7
clone_size: .
cdr3_length: 17

cdr3_nt: TGCAGTGCTTTTGAGGGGACGGCCGGGGAGCTGTTTTTT
cdr3_aa: CSAFEGTAGELFF
v_call: TRBV20-1
d_call: .
j_call: TRBJ2-2
clone_size: .
cdr3_length: 13

cdr3_nt: TGTGCCAGCAGTGAGGCCAGCCCTTGCCGCAATCAGCCCCAGCATTTT
cdr3_aa: CASSEASPCRNQPQHF
v_call: TRBV6-4
d_call: .
j_call: TRBJ1-5
clone_size: .
cdr3_length: 16

cdr3_nt: TGCAGTGCCCCTAACCCGGGGTTCGGCAATCAGCCCCAGCATTTT
cdr3_aa: CSAPNPGFGNQPQHF
v_call: TRBV20-1
d_call: .
j_call: TRBJ1-5
clone_size: few
cdr3_length: 15

cdr3_nt: TGTGCCAGCAGCCGGGGAGAGGGATCGCCCCAGCATTTT
cdr3_aa: CASSRGEGSPQHF
v_call: TRBV6-1
d_call: .
j_call: TRBJ1-5
clone_size: few
cdr3_length: 13

cdr3_nt: TGTGCCAGCAGCGGACAGAGTGAAAATGAGCAGTTCTTC
cdr3_aa: CASSGQSENEQFF
v_call: TRBV7-9
d_call: .
j_call: TRBJ2-1
clone_size: few
cdr3_length: 13

cdr3_nt: TGTGCCAGCAGCTTATTTTCCCAAGAGACCCAGTACTTC
cdr3_aa: CASSLFSQETQYF
v_call: TRBV7-6
d_call: .
j_call: TRBJ2-5
clone_size: medium-sized
cdr3_length: 13

cdr3_nt: TGCAGTGCTAGAGTCACAGATACGCAGTATTTT
cdr3_aa: CSARVTDTQYF
v_call: TRBV20-1
d_call: .
j_call: TRBJ2-3
clone_size: .
cdr3_length: 11

cdr3_nt: TGCAGTGCTGTTAGCGGGAGGATCGCCTACAATGAGCAGTTCTTC
cdr3_aa: CSAVSGRIAYNEQFF
v_call: TRBV20-1
d_call: TRBD2
j_call: TRBJ2-1
clone_size: .
cdr3_length: 15

cdr3_nt: TGTGCCAGCAGTGAGGGACAGGGGGCACCCATGAACACTGAAGCTTTCTTT
cdr3_aa: CASSEGQGAPMNTEAFF
v_call: TRBV6-1
d_call: TRBD1
j_call: TRBJ1-1
clone_size: .
cdr3_length: 17

cdr3_nt: TGCAGTGCCCAGCGGGCTACCCAAGAGACCCAGTACTTC
cdr3_aa: CSAQRATQETQYF
v_call: TRBV20-1
d_call: .
j_call: TRBJ2-5
clone_size: .
cdr3_length: 13

cdr3_nt: TGCAGTGCTACATTCGGCATTCAGTACTTC
cdr3_aa: CSATFGIQYF
v_call: TRBV20-1
d_call: .
j_call: TRBJ2-4
clone_size: .
cdr3_length: 10

cdr3_nt: TGCAGTGCTAGCGACATCTTAACTGAAGCTTTCTTT
cdr3_aa: CSASDILTEAFF
v_call: TRBV20-1
d_call: .
j_call: TRBJ1-1
clone_size: .
cdr3_length: 12

cdr3_nt: TGTGCCAGCAGCAACCGCCGGGGGACGGGTGCTTTCTTT
cdr3_aa: CASSNRRGTGAFF
v_call: TRBV7-9
d_call: .
j_call: TRBJ1-1
clone_size: few
cdr3_length: 13

cdr3_nt: TGTGCCAGCAGCACCAGGGTATCGTCGCAAGAGACCCAGTGCTTC
cdr3_aa: CASSTRVSSQETQCF
v_call: TRBV27
d_call: .
j_call: TRBJ2-5
clone_size: .
cdr3_length: 15

cdr3_nt: TGTGCCAGCAGTTACTCGAGGGGACGTGGGAGCACTGAAGCTTTCTTT
cdr3_aa: CASSYSRGRGSTEAFF
v_call: TRBV6-2/TRBV6-3
d_call: .
j_call: TRBJ1-1
clone_size: once
cdr3_length: 16

cdr3_nt: TGTGCCAGCAGCTTAGTGGGAAGGGGGCAGTATTTT
cdr3_aa: CASSLVGRGQYF
v_call: TRBV7-8
d_call: .
j_call: TRBJ2-3
clone_size: few
cdr3_length: 12

cdr3_nt: TGTGCCAGCAGCAGGGGACGGTGGGCGAACACCGGGGAGCTGTTTTTT
cdr3_aa: CASSRGRWANTGELFF
v_call: TRBV7-3
d_call: .
j_call: TRBJ2-2
clone_size: .
cdr3_length: 16

cdr3_nt: TGTGCCAGCAGCTTGGACCGGGGCTACGAGCAGTACTTC
cdr3_aa: CASSLDRGYEQYF
v_call: TRBV5-8
d_call: .
j_call: TRBJ2-7
clone_size: .
cdr3_length: 13

cdr3_nt: TGTGCCAGCAGGGTAGAGAATTCGTACGAGCAGTACTTC
cdr3_aa: CASRVENSYEQYF
v_call: TRBV6-2/TRBV6-3
d_call: .
j_call: TRBJ2-7
clone_size: once
cdr3_length: 13

cdr3_nt: TGTGCCAGCAGTTTATTAGGGACAGCCAGCTCTGGGGCCAACGTCCTGACTTTC
cdr3_aa: CASSLLGTASSGANVLTF
v_call: TRBV28
d_call: TRBD1
j_call: TRBJ2-6
clone_size: .
cdr3_length: 18

cdr3_nt: TGTGCCAGCAGCGACACAAGGGGTCGATGGCCGAACACTGAAGCTTTCTTT
cdr3_aa: CASSDTRGRWPNTEAFF
v_call: TRBV7-9
d_call: .
j_call: TRBJ1-1
clone_size: few
cdr3_length: 17

cdr3_nt: TGTGCCAGCAGCTTAGTCGGCGGGGTGTCCTACAATAAGCAGTTCTTC
cdr3_aa: CASSLVGGVSYNKQFF
v_call: TRBV7-9
d_call: .
j_call: TRBJ2-1
clone_size: .
cdr3_length: 16

cdr3_nt: TGCAGTGGAACTAGCGGGGTCTACGAGCAGTACTTC
cdr3_aa: CSGTSGVYEQYF
v_call: TRBV20-1
d_call: TRBD2
j_call: TRBJ2-7
clone_size: few
cdr3_length: 12

cdr3_nt: TGTGCCAGCGGCCGGACGAACCTGACTTTC
cdr3_aa: CASGRTNLTF
v_call: TRBV6-1
d_call: .
j_call: TRBJ2-6
clone_size: .
cdr3_length: 10

cdr3_nt: TGTGCCAGCAGCCTTACTTACGACGAGCAGTACTTC
cdr3_aa: CASSLTYDEQYF
v_call: TRBV7-8
d_call: .
j_call: TRBJ2-7
clone_size: few
cdr3_length: 12

cdr3_nt: TGCAGTGCTAGAGTGTGGGGGGTTCCCCGCACAGATACGCAGTATTTT
cdr3_aa: CSARVWGVPRTDTQYF
v_call: TRBV20-1
d_call: .
j_call: TRBJ2-3
clone_size: few
cdr3_length: 16

cdr3_nt: TGTGCCAGCAGCTTAGAAGGGGGTCAGCCCCAGCATTTT
cdr3_aa: CASSLEGGQPQHF
v_call: TRBV7-9
d_call: .
j_call: TRBJ1-5
clone_size: medium-sized
cdr3_length: 13

cdr3_nt: TGTGCCAGCAGTGCCGACAGGGGCGGCAATCAGCCCCAGCATTTT
cdr3_aa: CASSADRGGNQPQHF
v_call: TRBV2
d_call: TRBD1
j_call: TRBJ1-5
clone_size: .
cdr3_length: 15

cdr3_nt: TGCAGTGCTAGAGGGCCAGCGTCGATGTCAGAGACCCAGTACTTC
cdr3_aa: CSARGPASMSETQYF
v_call: TRBV20-1
d_call: .
j_call: TRBJ2-5
clone_size: few
cdr3_length: 15

cdr3_nt: TGTGCCAGCAGCTTAGTTGCCGCTGATACGCAGTATTTT
cdr3_aa: CASSLVAADTQYF
v_call: TRBV7-2
d_call: .
j_call: TRBJ2-3
clone_size: .
cdr3_length: 13

cdr3_nt: TGTGCCAGCACCCCCCGGGACGGAAACTACGAGCAGTACTTC
cdr3_aa: CASTPRDGNYEQYF
v_call: TRBV7-2
d_call: .
j_call: TRBJ2-7
clone_size: .
cdr3_length: 14

cdr3_nt: TGTGCCAGCAGGTCGCTAGGGTATTATGGCTACACCTTC
cdr3_aa: CASRSLGYYGYTF
v_call: TRBV6-2/TRBV6-3
d_call: .
j_call: TRBJ1-2
clone_size: .
cdr3_length: 13

cdr3_nt: TGTGCCAGCACCACTTCCCCCTCCCTACAGGGGGCGACTGAAGCTTTCTTT
cdr3_aa: CASTTSPSLQGATEAFF
v_call: TRBV7-2
d_call: TRBD1
j_call: TRBJ1-1
clone_size: few
cdr3_length: 17

cdr3_nt: TGCAGTGCTAGAGATCTCCGGGACAGGGGGGATGGCTACACCTTC
cdr3_aa: CSARDLRDRGDGYTF
v_call: TRBV20-1
d_call: TRBD1
j_call: TRBJ1-2
clone_size: few
cdr3_length: 15

cdr3_nt: TGTGCCAGCAGCCACGGGACTTACTACGAGCAGTACTTC
cdr3_aa: CASSHGTYYEQYF
v_call: TRBV28
d_call: .
j_call: TRBJ2-7
clone_size: .
cdr3_length: 13

cdr3_nt: TGTGCCAGCAGCTTAGACGGGAATTCCGAGCAGTACTTC
cdr3_aa: CASSLDGNSEQYF
v_call: TRBV7-2
d_call: .
j_call: TRBJ2-7
clone_size: .
cdr3_length: 13

cdr3_nt: TGTGCCAGCAGTTTCCTGCCGGGACAGGGCGCGATGACCCAGTACTTC
cdr3_aa: CASSFLPGQGAMTQYF
v_call: TRBV27
d_call: TRBD1
j_call: TRBJ2-5
clone_size: few
cdr3_length: 16

cdr3_nt: TGTGCCAGCATTGAGGGGGGCGCTGGGGCCAACGTCCTGGCTTTC
cdr3_aa: CASIEGGAGANVLAF
v_call: TRBV28
d_call: .
j_call: TRBJ2-6
clone_size: few
cdr3_length: 15

cdr3_nt: TGTGCCAGCAGTTTCTCGCGCTACAATGAGCAGTTCTTC
cdr3_aa: CASSFSRYNEQFF
v_call: TRBV27
d_call: .
j_call: TRBJ2-1
clone_size: once
cdr3_length: 13

cdr3_nt: TGTGCCAGTAGTAGGACGGGAGGGGTAGCGGAGCAGTTCTTC
cdr3_aa: CASSRTGGVAEQFF
v_call: TRBV19
d_call: TRBD2
j_call: TRBJ2-1
clone_size: .
cdr3_length: 14

cdr3_nt: TGTGCCATCAGTGACTTACAGGGAAATTCACCCCTCCACTTT
cdr3_aa: CAISDLQGNSPLHF
v_call: TRBV10-3
d_call: .
j_call: TRBJ1-6
clone_size: .
cdr3_length: 14

cdr3_nt: TGCAGTGCTGAGGACAGGCTACCCAATTCACCCCTCCACTTT
cdr3_aa: CSAEDRLPNSPLHF
v_call: TRBV20-1
d_call: TRBD1
j_call: TRBJ1-6
clone_size: medium-sized
cdr3_length: 14

cdr3_nt: TGTGCCAGCTCACCAGTGAACGACAGGGCCGGGAACTATGGCTACACCTTC
cdr3_aa: CASSPVNDRAGNYGYTF
v_call: TRBV18
d_call: TRBD1
j_call: TRBJ1-2
clone_size: .
cdr3_length: 17

cdr3_nt: TGTGCCAGCAGTTTACCCGCTGGCTCCTACGAGCAGTACTTC
cdr3_aa: CASSLPAGSYEQYF
v_call: TRBV28
d_call: .
j_call: TRBJ2-7
clone_size: .
cdr3_length: 14